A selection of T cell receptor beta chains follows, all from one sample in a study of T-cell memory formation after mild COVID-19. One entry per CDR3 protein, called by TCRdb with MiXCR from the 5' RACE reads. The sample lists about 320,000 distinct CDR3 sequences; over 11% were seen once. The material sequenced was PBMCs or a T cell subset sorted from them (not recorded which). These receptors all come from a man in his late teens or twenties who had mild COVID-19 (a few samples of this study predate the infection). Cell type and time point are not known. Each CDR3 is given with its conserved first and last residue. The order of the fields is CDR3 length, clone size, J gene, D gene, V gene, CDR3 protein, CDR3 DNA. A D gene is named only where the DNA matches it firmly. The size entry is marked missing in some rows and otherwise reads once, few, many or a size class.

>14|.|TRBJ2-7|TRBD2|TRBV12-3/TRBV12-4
CASSLQRGDHEQYF
TGTGCCAGCAGTTTGCAGCGGGGGGACCACGAGCAGTACTTC
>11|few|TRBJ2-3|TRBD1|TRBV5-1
CASRQGNTQYF
TGCGCCAGCAGACAGGGGAATACGCAGTATTTT
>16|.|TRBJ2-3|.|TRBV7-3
CASSSSDGWGADTQYF
TGTGCCAGCAGCTCCTCTGATGGGTGGGGCGCAGATACGCAGTATTTT
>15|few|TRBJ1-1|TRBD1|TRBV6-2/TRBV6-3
CASSYPQGGNTEAFF
TGTGCCAGCAGTTACCCCCAGGGGGGGAACACTGAAGCTTTCTTT
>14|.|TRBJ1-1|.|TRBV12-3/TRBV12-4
CASSLLRGNTEAFF
TGTGCCAGCAGTCTGCTAAGGGGGAACACTGAAGCTTTCTTT
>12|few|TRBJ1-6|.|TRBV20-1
CSVGQGGSPLHF
TGCAGTGTCGGGCAGGGAGGTTCACCCCTCCACTTT
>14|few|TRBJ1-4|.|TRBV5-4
CASSLGQFNEKLFF
TGTGCCAGCAGCCTTGGACAGTTTAATGAAAAACTGTTTTTT
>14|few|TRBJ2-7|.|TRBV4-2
CASSGRAPAYEQYF
TGTGCCAGCAGCGGACGGGCACCCGCCTACGAGCAGTACTTC
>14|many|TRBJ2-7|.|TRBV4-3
CASSLQTASYEQYF
TGCGCCAGCAGCCTTCAGACAGCCTCCTACGAGCAGTACTTC
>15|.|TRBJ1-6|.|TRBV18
CASSPTTGRNSPLHF
TGTGCCAGCTCACCAACCACGGGGCGTAATTCACCCCTCCACTTT
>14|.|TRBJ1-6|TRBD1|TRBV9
CASSVGQGYSPLHF
TGTGCCAGCAGCGTCGGACAGGGGTATTCACCCCTCCACTTT
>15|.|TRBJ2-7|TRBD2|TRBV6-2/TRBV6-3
CASIQWTSGTYEQYF
TGTGCCAGCATCCAATGGACTAGCGGAACCTACGAGCAGTACTTC
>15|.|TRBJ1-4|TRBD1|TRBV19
CASRSKQGTNEKLFF
TGTGCCAGCAGAAGCAAACAGGGGACTAATGAAAAACTGTTTTTT
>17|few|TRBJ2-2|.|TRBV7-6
CASSLAVELRNTGELFF
TGTGCCAGCAGCTTAGCGGTCGAGCTGAGGAACACCGGGGAGCTGTTTTTT
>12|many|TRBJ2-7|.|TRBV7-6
CASSLSGYEQYF
TGTGCCAGCAGCTTATCGGGGTACGAGCAGTACTTC
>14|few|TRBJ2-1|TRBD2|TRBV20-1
CSARDLRGAPEQFF
TGCAGTGCTAGAGACTTGCGGGGGGCTCCTGAGCAGTTCTTC
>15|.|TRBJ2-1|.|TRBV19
CASSIGPGPYNEQFF
TGTGCCAGTAGTATAGGGCCGGGCCCCTACAATGAGCAGTTCTTC
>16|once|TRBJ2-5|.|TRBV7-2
CASSLAGPPPQETQYF
TGTGCCAGCAGCTTAGCTGGGCCCCCTCCCCAAGAGACCCAGTACTTC
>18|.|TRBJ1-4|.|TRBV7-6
CASSPYTASQPFNEKLFF
TGTGCCAGCAGCCCTTACACCGCAAGCCAACCCTTTAATGAAAAACTGTTTTTT
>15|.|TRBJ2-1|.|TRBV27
CASRPGLLSYNEQFF
TGTGCCAGCAGACCGGGACTCCTTTCATACAATGAGCAGTTCTTC
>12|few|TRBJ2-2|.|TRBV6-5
CASSYLTGELFF
TGTGCCAGCAGTTACCTCACCGGGGAGCTGTTTTTT
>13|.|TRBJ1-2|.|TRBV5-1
CASSLVGDYGYTF
TGCGCCAGCAGCTTGGTGGGGGACTATGGCTACACCTTC
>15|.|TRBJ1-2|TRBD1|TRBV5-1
CASSEGQGARYGYTF
TGCGCCAGCAGCGAGGGACAGGGTGCGCGCTATGGCTACACCTTC
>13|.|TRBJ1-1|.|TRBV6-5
CASSYRRFTEAFF
TGTGCCAGCAGTTACCGGAGGTTCACTGAAGCTTTCTTT
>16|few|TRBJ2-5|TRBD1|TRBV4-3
CASSQERTGFQETQYF
TGCGCCAGCAGCCAAGAGAGGACAGGGTTCCAAGAGACCCAGTACTTC
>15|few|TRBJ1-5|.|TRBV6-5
CASSYSIGSNQPQHF
TGTGCCAGCAGTTACTCGATTGGTAGCAATCAGCCCCAGCATTTT
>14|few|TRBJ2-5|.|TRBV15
CATSPSDRRETQYF
TGTGCCACCAGCCCCTCCGACAGGAGGGAGACCCAGTACTTC
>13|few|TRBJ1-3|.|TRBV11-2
CASSFVSGNTIYF
TGTGCCAGCAGCTTCGTCTCTGGAAACACCATATATTTT
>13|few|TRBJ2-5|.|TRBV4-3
CASSLGAGGSQYF
TGCGCCAGCAGCCTCGGGGCCGGGGGATCCCAGTACTTC
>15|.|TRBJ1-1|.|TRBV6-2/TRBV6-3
CASSYAGGGSTEAFF
TGTGCCAGCAGTTACGCTGGGGGGGGGAGCACTGAAGCTTTCTTT
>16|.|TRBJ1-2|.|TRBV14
CASSPMGGMDSYGYTF
TGTGCCAGCAGCCCGATGGGGGGGATGGATTCCTATGGCTACACCTTC
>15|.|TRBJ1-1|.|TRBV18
CASSPPSSERSEAFF
TGTGCCAGCTCACCACCCAGCTCGGAGAGGAGTGAAGCTTTCTTT
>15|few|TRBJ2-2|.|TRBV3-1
CASSQDLRAAGELFF
TGTGCCAGCAGCCAAGATCTAAGAGCGGCCGGGGAGCTGTTTTTT
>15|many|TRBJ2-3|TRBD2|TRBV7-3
CASSLPGGSTDTQYF
TGTGCCAGCAGTTTACCCGGGGGGAGCACAGATACGCAGTATTTT
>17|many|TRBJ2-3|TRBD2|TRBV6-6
CASRSRTSGGPTDTQYF
TGTGCCAGCAGATCCCGGACTAGCGGGGGGCCCACAGATACGCAGTATTTT
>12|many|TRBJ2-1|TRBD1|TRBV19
CASTQGLSEQFF
TGTGCCAGTACACAGGGGCTGAGTGAGCAGTTCTTC
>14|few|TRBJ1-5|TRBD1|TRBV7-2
CASSRDRGGQPQHF
TGTGCCAGCAGCCGGGACAGGGGTGGACAGCCCCAGCATTTT
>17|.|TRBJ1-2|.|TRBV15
CATSRGKGRIMNYGYTF
TGTGCCACCAGCAGAGGTAAGGGCAGAATCATGAACTATGGCTACACCTTC
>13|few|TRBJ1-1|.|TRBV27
CASSSGAGTEAFF
TGTGCCAGCAGTTCCGGGGCTGGCACTGAAGCTTTCTTT
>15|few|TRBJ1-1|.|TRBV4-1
CASSHADSSATEAFF
TGCGCCAGCAGCCACGCGGACAGCTCAGCCACTGAAGCTTTCTTT
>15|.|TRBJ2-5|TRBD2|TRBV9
CASSPSGGVIETQYF
TGTGCCAGCAGCCCCAGCGGGGGGGTAATAGAGACCCAGTACTTC
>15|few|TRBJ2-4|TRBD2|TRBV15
CATSRVLAVENIQYF
TGTGCCACCAGCAGGGTACTAGCGGTAGAAAACATTCAGTACTTC
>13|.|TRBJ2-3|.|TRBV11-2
CASSPPYWDTQYF
TGTGCCAGCAGCCCTCCTTACTGGGATACGCAGTATTTT
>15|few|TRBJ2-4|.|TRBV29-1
CSVEALGRRKNIQYF
TGCAGCGTTGAGGCCCTCGGCAGGCGGAAAAACATTCAGTACTTC
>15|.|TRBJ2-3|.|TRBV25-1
CASAHSRPVTDTQYF
TGTGCCAGCGCCCATAGTAGACCGGTGACAGATACGCAGTATTTT
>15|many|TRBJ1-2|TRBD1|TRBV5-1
CASSLDRGAGYGYTF
TGCGCCAGCAGCTTGGACAGGGGCGCAGGCTATGGCTACACCTTC
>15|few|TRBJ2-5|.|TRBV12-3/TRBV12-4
CASSSRGGDQETQYF
TGTGCCAGCAGTTCTAGAGGGGGGGACCAAGAGACCCAGTACTTC
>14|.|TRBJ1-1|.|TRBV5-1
CASSLDLYNTEAFF
TGCGCCAGCAGCTTGGATTTATATAACACTGAAGCTTTCTTT
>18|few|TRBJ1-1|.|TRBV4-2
CASSQDREAGYRNTEAFF
TGTGCCAGCAGCCAAGATAGAGAGGCAGGTTATAGGAACACTGAAGCTTTCTTT
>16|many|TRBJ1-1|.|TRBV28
CASSFAVGRGETEAFF
TGTGCCAGCAGTTTCGCAGTTGGGAGGGGCGAGACTGAAGCTTTCTTT
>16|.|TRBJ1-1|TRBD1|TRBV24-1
CATSPGLGQGNTEAFF
TGTGCCACCAGTCCCGGCTTAGGACAGGGTAACACTGAAGCTTTCTTT
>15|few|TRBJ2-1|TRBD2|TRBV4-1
CASRDRAGGPDEQFF
TGCGCCAGCAGAGACCGAGCGGGGGGGCCTGACGAGCAGTTCTTC
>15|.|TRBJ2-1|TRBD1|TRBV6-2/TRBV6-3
CASILDRGPHNEQFF
TGTGCCAGCATTCTGGACAGGGGGCCCCACAATGAGCAGTTCTTC
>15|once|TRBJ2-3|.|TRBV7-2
CASSLALGGTDTQYF
TGTGCCAGCAGCTTAGCGCTCGGGGGCACAGATACGCAGTATTTT